This entry lists 22 T cell receptor beta chains sequenced from one sample in a study of shared clonotypes between healthy human individuals (dated by TCRdb to about 2020). The library was prepared using the immunoSEQ multiplex PCR assay. Imported from immuneACCESS, the table was reduced by TCRdb to in-frame sequences with V and J called. These copies leave out some clones; in studies compared against another copy, an unresolved V gene accounts for under half, and the cause of the remainder is not known. Counted in this sample were more than 850,000 clones; about four fifths of them appeared once. 0.4% to 0.55% of the sample lies in the top ten. The sequencing sample was made of memory CD4+ T cells from PBMCs. The cell subset or site tag for this specimen amounts to: CD45RA-negative fraction. The receptors were sampled from a man younger than 30 in good health. Some clones in this sample may be carry-over from other donors' samples.

The chain has TRBV30 and TRBJ2-7; tentative D call: TRBD1 (6 bases). The CDR3 extends over 12 amino acids. From germline, CDR1 is GTSNPN and CDR2 SVGIG (reference sequence). CDR3 DNA: TGTGCTCTGGGACACTATTCCTACGAGCAGTACTTC. It codes for CALGHYSYEQYF. The full variable domain, its missing parts supplied by reference TRBV30 and TRBJ2-7, is SQTIHQWPATLVQPVGSPLSLECTVEGTSNPNLYWYRQAAGRGLQLLFYSVGIGQISSEVPQNLSASRPQDRQFILSSKKLLLSDSGFYLCALGHYSYEQYFGPGTRLTVT.

The J gene is TRBJ2-2, the V gene TRBV4-2; D is possibly TRBD1 (5 bases). CDR1 and CDR2 (germline): LGHNA, YNFKEQ. The ends were cut back, 4 bases at V and 1 base at J, with 7 bases in the middle. This CDR3 contains 14 residues. CDR3 sequence reads: CASSRTGNTGELFF. DNA for the CDR3: TGTGCCAGCAGCCGAACAGGGAACACCGGGGAGCTGTTTTTT.

CDR3 sequence (DNA): TGTGCCAGCAGTCCCTCTTGGGAAAACATTCAGTACTTC. Protein product: CASSPSWENIQYF. The chain couples TRBV27 to TRBJ2-4; D is undetermined. V dropped 5 bases and J dropped 5 bases, with 10 bases sitting between them. Looked up from germline, CDR1 is MNHEY and CDR2 is SMNVEV (reference sequence). This CDR3 is built from 13 residues.

The gene calls are TRBV7-3 and TRBJ1-2; TRBD1 matches at 9 bases. After removal of 3 bases from V and 13 bases from J, the junction contained 6 bases not matched to a gene. CDR3 length: 12 amino acids. CDR1 and CDR2 (germline): SGHTA, FQGTGA. The DNA for the CDR3 is TGTGCCAGCAGCTTGGGACAGGGTATGGCCACCTTC. It specifies CASSLGQGMATF.

V gene TRBV10-3 combines with J gene TRBJ1-4; TRBD1 agrees at 7 bases. Germline CDR1 ENHRY, CDR2 SYGVKD. The V and J ends lost 10 bases and 4 bases, in that order; junction bases with no gene match: 6. The CDR3 covers 13 residues. The CDR3 region is CATGDSFNEKLFF. CDR3 in DNA: TGTGCCACCGGGGACAGTTTTAATGAAAAACTGTTTTTT.

The genes are TRBV5-5 and TRBJ2-5; D remains unclear. The CDR3 contains 14 residues. The germline CDR1 and CDR2 sequences are SGHKS and YYEKEE (reference sequence). V lost 4 bases to trimming and J lost 5 bases, with 15 bases between them. The CDR3: CASSPIGIGETQYF. CDR3 DNA sequence: TGTGCCAGCAGCCCCATCGGAATCGGGGAGACCCAGTACTTC.

This clone appeared once. The V call is TRBV29-1, the J call TRBJ2-1, with 10 positions matching TRBD2. CDR1 and CDR2 (germline): SQVTM, ANQGSEA. The ends lost 4 bases at V and 13 bases at J; junction bases unmatched: 13. The CDR3 has 14 residues. This chain's CDR3 is CSVVGSSGRSRQFF. CDR3 DNA: TGCAGCGTTGTTGGGTCTAGCGGGAGAAGTAGACAGTTCTTC.

The chain combines TRBV7-2 with TRBJ2-2; tentatively, D is TRBD2 (6 bases). This CDR3 spans 14 amino acids. The germline CDR1 and CDR2 sequences are SGHTA and FQGNSA. Trimming shortened V by 5 bases and J by 4 bases, and 11 bases separated the two germline ends. The DNA of the CDR3 is TGTGCCAGCAGCCCGCGGCGGGGCACCGGGGAGCTGTTTTTT. Amino acid sequence: CASSPRRGTGELFF.

This clone was picked up a small number of times. The V and J genes are TRBV7-9 and TRBJ1-1; D is undetermined. This CDR3 comprises 15 residues. The germline V gene has CDR1 SEHNR and CDR2 FQNEAQ (reference sequence). V gave up 5 bases and J gave up 1 base, with 14 bases separating them. This CDR3 is CASSKYDTTNTEAFF. The DNA for the CDR3 is TGTGCCAGCAGCAAGTATGACACTACGAACACTGAAGCTTTCTTT.

This clone was seen only a few times. Other DNA sequences within the sample encode an identical CDR3. This sequence joins TRBV2 and TRBJ1-1; D gene ambiguous. The CDR3 is 13 amino acids. Trimming took off 4 bases at V and 1 base at J, with 7 bases between the two ends. Germline V gene sequence: CDR1 SNHLY, CDR2 FYNNEI. This CDR3 is CASSGTANTEAFF. Written as DNA, the CDR3 is TGTGCCAGCAGTGGAACAGCGAACACTGAAGCTTTCTTT. The whole variable domain, filled in from reference TRBV2 and TRBJ1-1, reads EPEVTQTPSHQVTQMGQEVILRCVPISNHLYFYWYRQILGQKVEFLVSFYNNEISEKSEIFDDQFSVERPDGSNFTLKIRSTKLEDSAMYFCASSGTANTEAFFGQGTRLTVV.

The chain couples TRBV7-9 to TRBJ2-1; a possible D gene is TRBD2 (6 bases). The V gene lost 4 bases and the J gene lost 8 bases, with 21 bases spanning the gap. From germline, CDR1 is SEHNR and CDR2 FQNEAQ (reference sequence). This CDR3 contains 16 residues. CDR3 residues: CASSSRRDSGVDEQFF. The CDR3 bases are TGTGCCAGCAGCTCCCGTCGGGACTCCGGGGTGGATGAGCAGTTCTTC.

The chain uses TRBV9 and TRBJ2-6, with TRBD1 matching over 8 bases. Germline loops: CDR1 SGDLS, CDR2 YYNGEE. This CDR3 comprises 16 residues. Trimming removed 2 bases from V and 4 bases from J; junction bases left unmatched: 5. The CDR3 region is CASSVRGRAGANVLTF. In nucleotides, the CDR3 is TGTGCCAGCAGCGTCAGGGGGCGTGCAGGGGCCAACGTCCTGACTTTC.

This clone was counted a single time. This rearrangement joins TRBV5-4 to TRBJ1-2; 7 bases are shared with TRBD1. The J segment lost 5 bases and the V segment lost 3 bases, leaving 10 bases of the junction unmatched. From germline, CDR1 is SGHNT and CDR2 YYREEE (reference sequence). This CDR3 has 15 residues. CDR3 sequence reads: CASSSKQGSGYGYTF. The CDR3, as DNA: TGTGCCAGCAGCTCAAAACAGGGGAGTGGTTATGGCTACACCTTC.

This clone was recorded a few times. The V gene is TRBV13, the J gene TRBJ1-5; a possible D gene is TRBD1 (5 bases). V lost 7 bases and J lost 6, with 10 bases in between. The CDR3 sequence is 12 residues long. Looked up from germline, CDR1 is PRHDT and CDR2 is FYEKMQ (reference sequence). The CDR3 protein is CASKGPIQPQHF. CDR3 sequence (DNA): TGTGCCAGCAAGGGACCGATTCAGCCCCAGCATTTT.

The chain links TRBV7-9 to TRBJ2-4, with D unresolved. CDR1 and CDR2 from the germline V gene are SEHNR and FQNEAQ (reference sequence). The CDR3 loop spans 14 amino acids. V was shortened by 4 bases and J by 3 bases, with 10 bases between the two germline ends. This chain's CDR3 is CASSSQAHKNIQYF. The CDR3 DNA is TGTGCCAGCAGCTCCCAGGCCCACAAAAACATTCAGTACTTC.

The chain combines TRBV7-9 with TRBJ2-3; 8 bases fit TRBD1. This CDR3 contains 14 residues. Germline V lookup: CDR1 SEHNR, CDR2 FQNEAQ (reference sequence). V shed 3 bases and J 5 bases; nucleotides not matched to a gene: 4. CDR3 nucleotides: TGTGCCAGCAGCTTCGACAGGGGAGTAGATACGCAGTATTTT. It specifies CASSFDRGVDTQYF.

CDR3 loop: CASNFRTGQDVDYGYTF. Here the CDR3 DNA reads TGTGCCAGCAATTTCCGAACTGGACAGGACGTTGACTATGGCTACACCTTC. This sequence joins TRBV2 and TRBJ1-2, with 7 bases lining up with TRBD1. Germline lookup yields CDR1 SNHLY and CDR2 FYNNEI. The CDR3 contains 17 residues. V was clipped by 7 bases and J by 3 bases; unmatched bases: 17.

The chain joins TRBV5-1 to TRBJ1-3; tentatively, D is TRBD1 (5 bases). Germline V lookup: CDR1 SGHRS, CDR2 YFSETQ. V was pared by 0 bases and J by 5 bases, with 12 bases between. There are 15 residues in the CDR3. The CDR3 sequence is CASSLAQGGRNTIYF. As DNA, the CDR3 is TGCGCCAGCAGCTTGGCCCAGGGAGGTAGAAACACCATATATTTT.

The V call is TRBV28, the J call TRBJ2-1, with D unclear. The CDR3 has 15 residues. Germline V lookup: CDR1 MDHEN, CDR2 SYDVKM. Trimming removed 1 base from V and 9 bases from J, with 16 bases in between. CDR3 protein: CASSLFGAAFAEQFF. CDR3 coding DNA: TGTGCCAGCAGTTTATTTGGCGCGGCCTTTGCTGAGCAGTTCTTC.

The rearrangement links TRBV28 to TRBJ2-1; 11 positions agree with TRBD2. In germline, CDR1 is MDHEN, CDR2 SYDVKM. The CDR3 contains 19 residues. J gave up 7 bases and V 3 bases, and 17 bases lay outside the gene matches. The CDR3 DNA sequence: TGTGCCAGCAGTTTGCCCGCACTAGCGGGAGCTCGGATTGGTAATGAGCAGTTCTTC. Amino acids: CASSLPALAGARIGNEQFF. Full variable domain (missing parts from reference TRBV28 and TRBJ2-1): DVKVTQSSRYLVKRTGEKVFLECVQDMDHENMFWYRQDPGLGLRLIYFSYDVKMKEKGDIPEGYSVSREKKERFSLILESASTNQTSMYLCASSLPALAGARIGNEQFFGPGTRLTVL.

CDR3: CASHTQRAGVSDEQFF. The CDR3 bases are TGTGCCAGTCACACTCAAAGGGCGGGAGTGAGCGATGAGCAGTTCTTC. V gene TRBV27 combines with J gene TRBJ2-1; 7 bases agree with TRBD2. Germline values: CDR1 MNHEY, CDR2 SMNVEV (reference sequence). The CDR3 sequence is 16 residues long. Trimming at V came to 9 bases and at J to 8 bases, leaving 19 bases not matched to a gene.

The chain links TRBV5-1 to TRBJ1-4; a weak D match, TRBD1 (5 bases). The germline V gene has CDR1 SGHRS and CDR2 YFSETQ. The CDR3 has 14 residues. The V end lost 5 bases, the J end lost 4 bases, and 12 bases lay between the germline ends. CDR3 coding DNA: TGCGCCAGCAGGGGGGGACGGCTTAATGAAAAACTGTTTTTT. Translation: CASRGGRLNEKLFF. Full variable domain (missing parts from reference TRBV5-1 and TRBJ1-4): KAGVTQTPRYLIKTRGQQVTLSCSPISGHRSVSWYQQTPGQGLQFLFEYFSETQRNKGNFPGRFSGRQFSNSRSEMNVSTLELGDSALYLCASRGGRLNEKLFFGSGTQLSVL.